One and the same sample provided the 24 T cell receptor beta chains below, sequenced in a study of metastatic and nonmetastatic thyroid tumors. Treatment of any kind had been given to no patient before thyroid surgery. TCRdb re-clonotyped the PCR reads via MiXCR. The sample has 15,000 to 18,000 clones, around 3.8% seen once; the top ten hold 23%. The sequenced sample was tumor tissue. These receptors all come from a female donor with papillary thyroid cancer or a benign thyroid nodule (not recorded which). Some clones in this sample may be carry-over from other donors' samples.

Only a few counts were recorded for this clone. The rearrangement uses TRBV7-3 and TRBJ2-2, with TRBD1 matching over 10 bases. The germline CDR1 and CDR2 sequences are SGHTA and FQGTGA. The V segment lost 5 bases and the J segment 6 bases; nucleotides outside the gene matches: 3. The CDR3 is 14 residues long. The CDR3 bases are TGTGCCAGCAGCCAGGGACAGGGGTCCGGGGAGCTGTTTTTT. Its protein is CASSQGQGSGELFF.

The chain couples TRBV18 to TRBJ1-1, with D possibly matching TRBD1 (6 bases). This CDR3 has 15 residues. Germline V CDR1 and CDR2: KGHSH, LQKENI. V lost 2 bases and J lost 4, with 14 bases in between. The DNA for the CDR3 is TGTGCCAGCTCACCATCACGGGGGCCGGGCACTGAAGCTTTCTTT. Its protein is CASSPSRGPGTEAFF.

The chain employs TRBV6-1 and TRBJ1-1; 11 bases match TRBD1. J gave up 8 bases and V 7 bases, and 9 bases lay outside the gene matches. The CDR3 consists of 14 residues. Germline CDR1 reads MNHNS; CDR2 reads SASEGT. The CDR3 DNA sequence: TGTGCCAGCACCCTAGGGACAGGGGGACCCGAAGCTTTCTTT. Its translation: CASTLGTGGPEAFF.

This clone has more than one count but fewer than ten. The J gene is TRBJ2-2, the V gene TRBV7-2; D ambiguous. CDR3 length: 15 residues. Trimming cost V 5 bases and J 4 bases, with 14 bases left between them. The germline V gene encodes CDR1 SGHTA and CDR2 FQGNSA. CDR3 loop: CASSPGQMGTGELFF. The CDR3 DNA reads as TGTGCCAGCAGCCCAGGCCAAATGGGCACCGGGGAGCTGTTTTTT.

This clone was counted a few times. The chain employs TRBV20-1 and TRBJ1-1; D ambiguous. V lost 3 bases and J lost 1, with 12 bases in between. The CDR3 sequence is 14 residues long. Germline V gene sequence: CDR1 DFQATT, CDR2 SNEGSKA (reference sequence). CDR3 bases: TGCAGTGCTAGTTCGTTGGAAACGAACACTGAAGCTTTCTTT. It yields the protein CSASSLETNTEAFF.

The gene calls are TRBV15 and TRBJ2-5; 7 positions match TRBD2. Germline trimming cut 2 bases from V and 1 base from J; bases unmatched to any gene: 4. CDR1 is LNHNV and CDR2 is YYDKDF in the germline V gene (reference sequence). The CDR3 is 15 residues long. The CDR3 nucleotides read TGTGCCACCAGCAGACCAGCGGGACCCCAAGAGACCCAGTACTTC. Translated, it gives CATSRPAGPQETQYF. The variable domain in full, completed from reference TRBV15 and TRBJ2-5, reads DAMVIQNPRYQVTQFGKPVTLSCSQTLNHNVMYWYQQKSSQAPKLLFHYYDKDFNNEADTPDNFQSRRPNTSFCFLDIRSPGLGDTAMYLCATSRPAGPQETQYFGPGTRLLVL.

The table lists this clone with a few counts. The rearrangement joins TRBV6-1 to TRBJ1-4; 7 bases are a match to TRBD1. Germline trimming cut 0 bases from V and 2 bases from J; bases unmatched to any gene: 0. CDR1 is MNHNS, CDR2 SASEGT, per germline. The CDR3 extends over 15 amino acids. CDR3 amino acids: CASSEATGTNEKLFF. The CDR3 DNA is TGTGCCAGCAGTGAAGCGACAGGGACTAATGAAAAACTGTTTTTT.

CDR3 bases: TGTGCCACCAGCAGAGAGGCAGGGGGCAATCAGCCCCAGCATTTT. As protein: CATSREAGGNQPQHF. The gene calls are TRBV15 and TRBJ1-5; D is possibly TRBD1 (6 bases). Germline lookup yields CDR1 LNHNV and CDR2 YYDKDF (reference sequence). This CDR3 contains 15 residues. The ends were cut back, 0 bases at V and 2 bases at J, with 8 bases in the middle.

This clone was found a few times. V usage is TRBV6-2 or TRBV6-3 and J usage is TRBJ1-6; the D gene is possibly TRBD1 (6 bases). V lost 6 bases and J lost 10, with 19 bases in between. CDR1 and CDR2 (germline): MNHEY, SVGEGT. CDR3 length: 15 amino acids. The CDR3, as DNA: TGTGCCAGCAGAACCTCGACAGGAGGGCGGTCACCCCTCCACTTT. This translates into CASRTSTGGRSPLHF.

This clone was observed at least ten times. The V call is TRBV6-4, the J call TRBJ2-7; 9 nucleotides match TRBD2. J lost 2 bases, V lost 3 bases, and 5 bases had no gene match. The CDR3 is 15 amino acids. Germline V gene lookup returns CDR1 MRHNA and CDR2 SNTAGT. As DNA, the CDR3 is TGTGCCAGCAGTGATGAAGCGGGAGGAGCCTACGAGCAGTACTTC. Residues: CASSDEAGGAYEQYF.

This clone was counted between two and nine times. The chain recombines TRBV9 with TRBJ1-1; D perhaps matches TRBD1 (5 bases). CDR1 and CDR2 (germline): SGDLS, YYNGEE. This CDR3 is 12 amino acids long. Trimming removed 3 bases at V and 8 bases at J, with 11 bases between. CDR3: CASSAGGREAFF. DNA of the CDR3: TGTGCCAGCAGCGCCGGGGGGAGGGAAGCTTTCTTT. The variable domain in full, with the rest retrieved from reference TRBV9 and TRBJ1-1, is DSGVTQTPKHLITATGQRVTLRCSPRSGDLSVYWYQQSLDQGLQFLIQYYNGEERAKGNILERFSAQQFPDLHSELNLSSLELGDSALYFCASSAGGREAFFGQGTRLTVV.

This chain connects TRBV30 to TRBJ1-5; D is uncertain. The V gene's germline CDR1 is GTSNPN and CDR2 SVGIG (reference sequence). This CDR3 spans 16 amino acids. Between the trimmed V and J ends, which lost 0 bases and 2 bases, there was a span of 14 bases. In DNA, the CDR3 is TGTGCCTGGAGTGTAGTGGGCCCGGGTGGCAATCAGCCCCAGCATTTT. Its translation is CAWSVVGPGGNQPQHF.

This clone occurred a few times. This chain links TRBV24-1 with TRBJ2-5; D unclear. CDR1 is KGHDR and CDR2 is SFDVKD in the germline V gene. This CDR3 has 13 residues. V lost 3 bases and J 5 bases, leaving 9 bases between the germline ends. This CDR3 is CATSDPLRETQYF. For the CDR3, the DNA is TGTGCCACCAGTGATCCCCTTCGGGAGACCCAGTACTTC.

This clone was seen only a few times. The V gene is TRBV7-9, the J gene TRBJ2-1; 9 bases line up with TRBD1. The J segment lost 7 bases and the V segment lost 5 bases, leaving 12 bases of the junction unmatched. The CDR3 is made up of 16 amino acids. Germline assignment: CDR1 SEHNR and CDR2 FQNEAQ (reference sequence). Written as DNA, the CDR3 is TGTGCCAGCAGCAAAGACCCGGGACAGGGCATGAATGAGCAGTTCTTC. It codes for CASSKDPGQGMNEQFF.

At least ten counts were recorded for this clone. Other nucleotide sequences in the sample specify the same CDR3. J is TRBJ2-2 and V is TRBV5-5; TRBD1 might be the D (7 bases). Trimming pared 6 bases from V and 3 bases from J, leaving 21 bases between. Germline V CDR1 and CDR2: SGHKS, YYEKEE (reference sequence). The CDR3 sequence is 17 residues long. The CDR3 here is CASILYRQGGYTGELFF. CDR3 DNA: TGTGCCAGCATACTTTATCGACAGGGAGGTTACACCGGGGAGCTGTTTTTT.

By share of the sample, this clone is medium-sized. The V gene is TRBV9, the J gene TRBJ2-7; 10 positions agree with TRBD2. In germline, CDR1 is SGDLS, CDR2 YYNGEE. The CDR3 loop spans 15 amino acids. With 2 bases clipped from V and 6 bases from J, the junction kept 8 bases outside the gene matches. Written as DNA, the CDR3 is TGTGCCAGCAGCGTTTCGGCTAGCGGGAGTACCGAGCAGTACTTC. It encodes CASSVSASGSTEQYF. The complete variable domain, with remaining parts taken from reference TRBV9 and TRBJ2-7, reads DSGVTQTPKHLITATGQRVTLRCSPRSGDLSVYWYQQSLDQGLQFLIQYYNGEERAKGNILERFSAQQFPDLHSELNLSSLELGDSALYFCASSVSASGSTEQYFGPGTRLTVT.

The CDR3: CASSIDNGGFGTDTQYF. CDR3 bases: TGTGCCAGTAGTATAGATAACGGAGGGTTCGGCACAGATACGCAGTATTTT. The V gene is TRBV19, the J gene TRBJ2-3; perhaps TRBD2 as D (6 bases). The CDR3 is 17 amino acids. Germline loops: CDR1 LNHDA, CDR2 SQIVND (reference sequence). V lost 0 bases to trimming and J lost 1 base, with 14 bases between them.

The chain recombines TRBV7-9 with TRBJ2-6; the D call may be TRBD1 or TRBD2 (6 bases each). Germline values: CDR1 SEHNR, CDR2 FQNEAQ (reference sequence). The CDR3 runs 15 residues. Trimming shortened V by 7 bases and J by 3 bases, and 13 bases separated the two germline ends. The CDR3 nucleotides read TGTGCCAGCATCGGAGGGGGACTTGGGGCCAACGTCCTGACTTTC. This gives the protein CASIGGGLGANVLTF.

This clone was recorded a few times. The chain uses TRBV28 and TRBJ2-7, with 12 bases identical to TRBD2. This CDR3 is built from 17 residues. Germline CDR1 reads MDHEN; CDR2 reads SYDVKM. The junction had 4 bases not matched to a gene; V was cut back by 1 base and J by 0 bases. The CDR3 coding sequence is TGTGCCAGCAGTTTATCGAGACTAGCGGGAGCCTCCTACGAGCAGTACTTC. This translates into CASSLSRLAGASYEQYF.

V gene TRBV6-1 combines with J gene TRBJ1-5; D is perhaps TRBD1 (6 bases). This CDR3 spans 17 amino acids. V was shortened by 4 bases and J by 1 base, with 17 bases between the two germline ends. Germline loops: CDR1 MNHNS, CDR2 SASEGT. For the CDR3, the DNA is TGTGCCAGCAGTGCGAGGGGGGGGCGGGTAAGCAATCAGCCCCAGCATTTT. Its protein product is CASSARGGRVSNQPQHF.

This clone came up a few times. The V call is TRBV12-5, the J call TRBJ2-7; 7 bases agree with TRBD1. CDR1 LGHNT and CDR2 FRNRAP come from the germline V gene. The CDR3 has 12 amino acids. V dropped 6 bases and J dropped 6; count of bases not matched to a gene: 5. The CDR3 bases are TGTGCTAGTGGACCTGGACAGGTCGAGCAGTACTTC. It codes for CASGPGQVEQYF.

This clone showed up just a few times. The CDR3 loop is CASSLWQVVNYGYTF. Here the CDR3 DNA reads TGTGCCAGCAGTTTATGGCAGGTCGTTAACTATGGCTACACCTTC. This sequence joins TRBV28 and TRBJ1-2; D remains ambiguous. CDR1 MDHEN and CDR2 SYDVKM come from the germline V gene. This CDR3 comprises 15 residues. The germline V and J ends were trimmed by 0 bases and 1 base, with 9 bases remaining between them.

This clone has a handful of counts. The chain recombines TRBV24-1 with TRBJ2-5; 8 nucleotides align to TRBD1. In germline, CDR1 is KGHDR, CDR2 SFDVKD. The CDR3 loop spans 16 amino acids. Trimming at V came to 3 bases and at J to 3 bases, leaving 8 bases not matched to a gene. The CDR3 here is CATSDGTGGRKETQYF. DNA of the CDR3: TGTGCCACCAGTGATGGAACAGGGGGAAGGAAAGAGACCCAGTACTTC.

This clone came up many times. The genes are TRBV12-3 or TRBV12-4 and TRBJ1-5; D is ambiguous. CDR3 size: 12 residues. Trimming cost V 3 bases and J 6 bases, with 6 bases left between them. The CDR3 region has the DNA TGTGCCAGCAGTTTTTTTGGTCAGCCCCAGCATTTT. It is translated as CASSFFGQPQHF.